Listed here are 24 T cell receptor beta chains from one sample, sequenced in a study of cytomegalovirus exposure and HLA in healthy donors. The PCR was carried out with 60 Vbeta primers and 13 Jbeta primers. Sequenced by immunoSEQ multiplex PCR; TCRdb stores in-frame clones only, minus some. The table includes about 140,000 clones, around 81% detected once. Sequenced: PBMCs. The receptors here all came from a man in his forties in good health and CMV-seropositive.

The chain recombines TRBV28 with TRBJ1-2, with 8 positions matching TRBD1. Germline loops: CDR1 MDHEN, CDR2 SYDVKM. J lost 4 bases, V lost 3 bases, and 16 bases had no gene match. The CDR3 is made up of 18 amino acids. The CDR3 DNA reads as TGTGCCAGCAGTTTCCAAACCCTAGGACAGGGTGGCTTCTATGGCTACACCTTC. Encoded protein: CASSFQTLGQGGFYGYTF.

V gene TRBV6-5 combines with J gene TRBJ1-4; D possibly corresponds to TRBD1 (6 bases). Trimming took 4 bases from V and 0 from J, leaving 9 bases between them. Germline CDR1 MNHEY, CDR2 SVGAGI. This CDR3 is built from 15 residues. The CDR3 sequence is CASSFGGATNEKLFF. The CDR3 nucleotides read TGTGCCAGCAGTTTTGGGGGCGCAACTAATGAAAAACTGTTTTTT.

In its sample, this clone was seen once. This rearrangement joins TRBV27 to TRBJ1-1, with 9 bases fitting TRBD1. The CDR3 is 15 residues long. Trimming took 5 bases from V and 1 from J; bases not matched to a gene: 5. Looked up from germline, CDR1 is MNHEY and CDR2 is SMNVEV (reference sequence). The CDR3 DNA follows: TGTGCCAGCAGTACCACAGGGGGCGCGAACACTGAAGCTTTCTTT. This gives the protein CASSTTGGANTEAFF.

Concerning this clone itself: A junction end diverges from the germline sequence, so it may reflect a read error. This sequence joins TRBV2 and TRBJ1-6; 7 bases are a match to TRBD1. Looked up from germline, CDR1 is SNHLY and CDR2 is FYNNEI. CDR3 length: 11 residues. DNA of the CDR3: TGTGCCAGCTCTTGGACAGGAATGCTTTCATTT. Translation: CASSWTGMLSF.

The chain is built from TRBV5-6 and TRBJ2-7; no firm D call. Per germline, CDR1 SGHDT and CDR2 YYEEEE. The CDR3 is made up of 12 amino acids. Trimming removed 1 base at V and 6 bases at J, with 8 bases between. The chain's CDR3 is CASSLNRVEQYF. As DNA, the CDR3 is TGTGCCAGCAGCTTGAACCGGGTCGAGCAGTACTTC.

This clone was seen once. V and J are TRBV5-1 and TRBJ1-4; D gene uncertain. Trimming pared 2 bases from V and 7 bases from J, leaving 12 bases between. CDR1 and CDR2 (germline): SGHRS, YFSETQ. This CDR3 is built from 14 residues. As DNA, the CDR3 is TGCGCCAGCAGCTTCCCCTCAGGTTGTGAAAAACTGTTTTTT. It encodes CASSFPSGCEKLFF.

The V and J genes are TRBV28 and TRBJ2-3, with TRBD2 matching 15 bases. Germline V lookup: CDR1 MDHEN, CDR2 SYDVKM. Trimming removed 1 base from V and 3 bases from J; junction bases left unmatched: 5. The CDR3 loop spans 18 amino acids. This CDR3 is CASSLLGLAGGGTDTQYF. CDR3 bases: TGTGCCAGCAGTTTATTGGGACTAGCGGGAGGCGGAACAGATACGCAGTATTTT.

The rearrangement links TRBV6-5 to TRBJ2-6, with D possibly TRBD1 on 6 matching bases. CDR1 MNHEY and CDR2 SVGAGI come from the germline V gene. Trimming pared 7 bases from V and 2 bases from J, leaving 6 bases between. The CDR3 runs to 13 residues. The CDR3 sequence is CASKGAGANVLTF. CDR3 in DNA: TGTGCCAGCAAGGGGGCTGGGGCCAACGTCCTGACTTTC.

This chain uses TRBV29-1 with TRBJ1-2; D unclear. V was cut by 4 bases and J by 7 bases, with 7 bases left in between. CDR3 length: 10 amino acids. CDR1 SQVTM and CDR2 ANQGSEA come from the germline V gene. CDR3 coding DNA: TGCAGCGTTGGTGCCGGTGGCTACACCTTC. This sequence encodes CSVGAGGYTF.

The chain carries TRBV11-2 and TRBJ2-7; D is perhaps TRBD1 (6 bases). Per the germline V gene, CDR1 is SGHAT and CDR2 is FQNNGV. The V end lost 2 bases, the J end lost 0 bases, and 8 bases lay between the germline ends. The CDR3 consists of 14 residues. CDR3 sequence (DNA): TGTGCCAGCAGCTTAAGGACAGTCTCCTACGAGCAGTACTTC. This sequence encodes CASSLRTVSYEQYF.

The chain recombines TRBV30 with TRBJ1-3; D is undetermined. V was cut by 2 bases and J by 0 bases, with 17 bases left in between. Germline assignment: CDR1 GTSNPN and CDR2 SVGIG (reference sequence). CDR3 length: 17 amino acids. The CDR3 DNA reads TGTGCCTGGAGTCGGAGGAGAACCCCGAGCTCTGGAAACACCATATATTTT. The encoded protein is CAWSRRRTPSSGNTIYF.

The chain combines TRBV5-6 with TRBJ2-7, with unresolved D. The V and J ends lost 2 bases and 3 bases respectively, with 9 bases between them. This CDR3 has 13 residues. Germline V gene data show CDR1 as SGHDT and CDR2 as YYEEEE. As DNA, the CDR3 is TGTGCCAGCAGCTTATCAGTATACTACGAGCAGTACTTC. Its translation: CASSLSVYYEQYF. Complete variable domain (other parts from reference TRBV5-6 and TRBJ2-7): DAGVTQSPTHLIKTRGQQVTLRCSPKSGHDTVSWYQQALGQGPQFIFQYYEEEERQRGNFPDRFSGHQFPNYSSELNVNALLLGDSALYLCASSLSVYYEQYFGPGTRLTVT.

The CDR3 DNA follows: TGCAGCGTAGGCTTAGGGGGGGCCGGCACCGGGGAGCTGTTTTTT. Residues: CSVGLGGAGTGELFF. J is TRBJ2-2 and V is TRBV29-1, with a tentative D call TRBD2 (7 bases). CDR3 length: 15 amino acids. The V gene's germline CDR1 is SQVTM and CDR2 ANQGSEA. V lost 6 bases, J lost 4 bases, and 18 bases lay in between.

This clone was counted only a few times. The genes are TRBV4-3 and TRBJ2-1, with 10 nucleotides matching TRBD2. The V gene's germline CDR1 is LGHNA and CDR2 YSLEER. Trimming took 4 bases from V and 10 from J; bases not matched to a gene: 13. This CDR3 spans 16 amino acids. The CDR3 sequence is CASSPTPSGGPSEQFF. The CDR3 coding sequence is TGCGCCAGCAGCCCAACACCTAGCGGGGGTCCCTCCGAGCAGTTCTTC.

The chain joins TRBV28 to TRBJ1-5; D not resolved. CDR3 length: 13 residues. Per the germline V gene, CDR1 is MDHEN and CDR2 is SYDVKM. Deletions cut 1 base from V and 6 bases from J, with 7 bases between. The DNA of the CDR3 is TGTGCCAGCAGTTTATACGGTGGTCAGCCCCAGCATTTT. It codes for CASSLYGGQPQHF.

The V gene is TRBV7-2, the J gene TRBJ1-2, with D uncertain. The CDR3 has 14 residues. Germline values: CDR1 SGHTA, CDR2 FQGNSA. The V end was cut by 3 bases, the J end by 6 bases, with 14 bases between. CDR3 protein: CASSFSSGRDGYTF. The CDR3, as DNA: TGTGCCAGCAGCTTCTCCAGCGGGCGCGATGGCTACACCTTC.

This clone has only one observation. The rearrangement joins TRBV4-1 to TRBJ2-7; tentative D call: TRBD2 (6 bases). Germline CDR1 is MGHRA and CDR2 is YSYEKL. Deletions cut 4 bases from V and 3 bases from J, with 16 bases between. This CDR3 comprises 15 residues. In nucleotides, the CDR3 is TGCGCCAGCAGCCGGGAGGTGGGTTCTCTCTACGAGCAGTACTTC. It translates to CASSREVGSLYEQYF.

This chain joins TRBV6-5 and TRBJ1-1, with 9 bases matching TRBD1. There are 14 residues in the CDR3. V lost 6 bases and J lost 4; bases outside the gene matches: 6. Germline CDR1 MNHEY, CDR2 SVGAGI. CDR3 region: CASSPDRGGTEAFF. CDR3 coding DNA: TGTGCCAGCAGCCCGGACAGGGGTGGCACTGAAGCTTTCTTT.

The chain joins TRBV7-8 to TRBJ2-1; 12 nucleotides line up with TRBD2. Germline V gene sequence: CDR1 SGHVS, CDR2 FQNEAQ. Trimming removed 4 bases from V and 0 bases from J; junction bases left unmatched: 19. This CDR3 has 22 residues. For the CDR3, the DNA is TGTGCCAGCAGCTCTCCCGCGGCAGGACTAGCGGGATCCAAAAGCTCCTACAATGAGCAGTTCTTC. Protein: CASSSPAAGLAGSKSSYNEQFF. Full variable domain (missing parts from reference TRBV7-8 and TRBJ2-1): GAGVSQSPRYKVAKRGQDVALRCDPISGHVSLFWYQQALGQGPEFLTYFQNEAQLDKSGLPSDRFFAERPEGSVSTLKIQRTQQEDSAVYLCASSSPAAGLAGSKSSYNEQFFGPGTRLTVL.

The chain recombines TRBV5-1 with TRBJ2-5, with D possibly matching TRBD2 (6 bases). CDR3 length: 12 residues. The germline gives CDR1 SGHRS, CDR2 YFSETQ. Trimming left V 5 bases short and J 4 bases short, with 9 bases between. The CDR3 DNA sequence: TGCGCCAGCAGTTCCGGGGGAGAGACCCAGTACTTC. It encodes CASSSGGETQYF.

The chain links TRBV19 to TRBJ1-5; 7 nucleotides agree with TRBD1. The J segment lost 0 bases and the V segment lost 6 bases, leaving 5 bases of the junction unmatched. CDR1 and CDR2 (germline): LNHDA, SQIVND (reference sequence). The CDR3 spans 15 residues. The CDR3: CASSWTGISNQPQHF. DNA for the CDR3: TGTGCCAGTAGCTGGACAGGCATTAGCAATCAGCCCCAGCATTTT.

This clone has just one count. This chain connects TRBV5-1 to TRBJ2-2; 10 nucleotides align to TRBD2. There are 16 residues in the CDR3. Germline values: CDR1 SGHRS, CDR2 YFSETQ. Unmatched junction bases numbered 4, after V lost 1 base and J lost 4 bases. CDR3 loop: CASSLTLAGATGELFF. Written as DNA, the CDR3 is TGCGCCAGCAGCTTGACCCTAGCGGGAGCCACCGGGGAGCTGTTTTTT.

CDR3 in amino acids: CATSEATRTDTQYF. The CDR3 bases are TGCGCCACCTCAGAGGCCACGCGCACAGATACGCAGTATTTT. The chain employs TRBV10-2 and TRBJ2-3; no definite D call. The length of the CDR3 is 14 residues. From germline, CDR1 is WSHSY and CDR2 SAAADI. V lost 10 bases, J lost 1 base, and 15 bases lay in between.

This chain joins TRBV6-5 and TRBJ2-7; TRBD1 matches 10 bases. Germline values: CDR1 MNHEY, CDR2 SVGAGI. The J segment lost 5 bases and the V segment lost 2 bases, leaving 6 bases of the junction unmatched. The CDR3 has 15 residues. In DNA, the CDR3 is TGTGCCAGCAGTTACGACAGGGGGCTTTTAAACGAGCAGTACTTC. It yields the protein CASSYDRGLLNEQYF.